This T cell receptor (beta chain) was recovered during a study of blood T cells in healthy people across ages. This clonotype was observed a few times. Per-sample PBMC isolation yielded at least 6.5 million cells. The authors ran a second PCR of about 6 to 12 cycles using a sample-barcoded 5' primer and a J-beta primer mix. MiXCR, run by TCRdb on the 5' RACE reads, gives a single entry per CDR3 protein. The data contain about 1,400,000 distinct CDR3 sequences, 40% to 50% of them seen just once; the ten biggest clones take up around 8%. The CDR3 consists of 20 residues. V gave up 4 bases and J gave up 4 bases; unmatched junction bases: 16. Per germline, CDR1 SGHAT and CDR2 FQNNGV.

The chain employs TRBV11-2 and TRBJ2-1, with 13 bases matching TRBD2. The sequence came from a woman under 30 in good health. Material: blood. Here the CDR3 reads CASSSRLAGGRTPGYNEQFF. CDR3 in DNA: TGTGCCAGCAGCTCCCGACTAGCGGGGGGCCGCACGCCCGGGTACAATGAGCAGTTCTTC. Combining the CDR3 with reference TRBV11-2 and TRBJ2-1 gives the whole variable domain EAGVAQSPRYKIIEKRQSVAFWCNPISGHATLYWYQQILGQGPKLLIQFQNNGVVDDSQLPKDRFSAERLKGVDSTLKIQPAKLEDSAVYLCASSSRLAGGRTPGYNEQFFGPGTRLTVL.